This T cell receptor (beta chain) was captured in a study of T cell responses to AZD1222 COVID-19 vaccine (dated by TCRdb to about 2021). Study-wide context: A total of approximately 250 trial participants underwent TCR sequencing, of whom 207 had received two doses of AZD1222 and 26 had received two doses of the MenACWY control vaccine. Enrollment into the trials was organized by age into subgroups of 18-55, 56-69 and 70-plus years, and those subgroups contained roughly 150, 30 and 60 TCR-sequenced participants, respectively. Here is what the overall study found, with its caveats: Because no day 14 peak-response samples were available, repertoires were characterized only after the peak T cell response. A significant rise in spike-specific TCR breadth and depth was observed after two AZD1222 doses relative to day 0 and relative to MenACWY recipients. CD4 TCRs associated with the vaccine covered the entire spike protein, and the dominant responses were in regions 160-218 and 743-854. Epitopes outside the regions mutated in the B.1.351 and B.1.1.7 variants were reportedly recognized by nearly half of the unique spike-specific TCRs. Participants were mostly white British, with more females than males. The authors suggested clonal diversity may have been underestimated. In the small 56-69-year group, the increase in depth fell short of significance, most likely because of low power. Conclusions about previously exposed vaccinees were limited because only six AZD1222 recipients were SARS-CoV-2 seropositive at baseline.

The time point label for this specimen denotes: about 28 days (+/-7) after the second vaccine dose. AZD1222 recipients with second doses at about 4 weeks or about 12 weeks were pooled, because spike-specific TCR depth and breadth did not differ between schedules. Vaccinee samples were obtained from the UK trials COV001 and COV002, which included a single-blind randomized controlled phase 2/3 trial of AZD1222 (ChAdOx1 nCoV-19) in healthy adults. For TCRbeta chain sequencing, PBMC samples were collected from trial participants at day 0 and at day 28 after the second dose. The germline V gene encodes CDR1 LNHDA and CDR2 SQIVND (reference sequence). Unmatched junction bases come to 5, with V trimmed by 9 bases and J by 0 bases. The CDR3, from cysteine to phenylalanine, totals 15 residues. Of the read, only the CDR3 DNA is kept; its 45 bases are in frame from base 1. Regarding this clone: It lacks a known antigen. No base quality information exists; no much larger clone differs at one position.

The CDR3 regions of human TCRbeta chains were analyzed by immunosequencing. In the original analysis: Repertoire TCRs were matched against a reference library of SARS-CoV-2-specific TCRs generated with the MIRA antigen-specificity platform. Breadth was defined as the fraction of unique TCRs that were SARS-CoV-2-associated. Depth was defined as the fraction of total T cells that were SARS-CoV-2-associated. Using the MIRA data, each spike-specific TCR was mapped to the spike region that the TCR reacts to and placed in a CD4 or CD8 class. Log10-transformed breadth and depth values were compared by one-way ANOVA with Sidak's multiple comparisons tests. TCRdb holds this immuneACCESS table with in-frame rearrangements only. Some clones are missing; in checked studies, unresolved V genes explain under half, and the rest has no known cause. From that table come the V and J calls and clone size; the DNA was used to work out D and trimming. The sample contains approximately 120,000 clones, 80% to 90% of them found a single time. Of the sample, around 9.5% falls within the top ten clones.

Recombination connected TRBV19 to TRBJ2-1; 10 nucleotides in the junction match TRBD2. The sequenced sample was peripheral blood, obtained 28 days after the second AZD1222 dose. The sequence derives from an adult who received the AZD1222 COVID-19 vaccine. The CDR3 reads as follows: CASRGLADSYNEQFF. The bases read TGTGCCAGCCGCGGACTAGCGGACTCCTACAATGAGCAGTTCTTC. Extended through the reference TRBV19 and TRBJ2-1 proteins, this CDR3 yields the full variable domain: DGGITQSPKYLFRKEGQNVTLSCEQNLNHDAMYWYRQDPGQGLRLIYYSQIVNDFQKGDIAEGYSVSREKKESFPLTVTSAQKNPTAFYLCASRGLADSYNEQFFGPGTRLTVL.